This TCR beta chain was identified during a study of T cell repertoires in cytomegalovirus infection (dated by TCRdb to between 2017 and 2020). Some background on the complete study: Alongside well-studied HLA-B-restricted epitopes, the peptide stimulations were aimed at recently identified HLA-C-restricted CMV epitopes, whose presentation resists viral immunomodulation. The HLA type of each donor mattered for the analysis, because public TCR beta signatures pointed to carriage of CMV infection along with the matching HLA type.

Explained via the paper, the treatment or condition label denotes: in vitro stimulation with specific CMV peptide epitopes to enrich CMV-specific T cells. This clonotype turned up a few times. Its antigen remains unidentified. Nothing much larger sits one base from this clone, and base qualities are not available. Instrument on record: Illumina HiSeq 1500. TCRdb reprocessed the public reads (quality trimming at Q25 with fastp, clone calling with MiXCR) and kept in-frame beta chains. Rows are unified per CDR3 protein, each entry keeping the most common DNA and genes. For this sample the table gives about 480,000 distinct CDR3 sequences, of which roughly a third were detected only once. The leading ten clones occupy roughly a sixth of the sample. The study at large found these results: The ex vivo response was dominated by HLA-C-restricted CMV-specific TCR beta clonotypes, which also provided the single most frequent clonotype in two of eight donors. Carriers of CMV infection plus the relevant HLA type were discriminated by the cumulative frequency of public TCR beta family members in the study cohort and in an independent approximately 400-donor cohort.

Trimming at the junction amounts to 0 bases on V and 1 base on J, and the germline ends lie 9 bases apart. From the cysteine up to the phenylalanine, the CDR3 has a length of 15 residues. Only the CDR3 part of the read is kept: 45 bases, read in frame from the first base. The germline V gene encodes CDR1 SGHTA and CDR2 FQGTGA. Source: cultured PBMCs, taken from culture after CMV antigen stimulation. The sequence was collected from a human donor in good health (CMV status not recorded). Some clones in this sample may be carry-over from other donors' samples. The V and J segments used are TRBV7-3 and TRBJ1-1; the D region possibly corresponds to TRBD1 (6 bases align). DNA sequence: TGTGCCAGCAGCTTAACCCTGGACAGGAACACTGAAGCTTTCTTT. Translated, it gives CASSLTLDRNTEAFF.